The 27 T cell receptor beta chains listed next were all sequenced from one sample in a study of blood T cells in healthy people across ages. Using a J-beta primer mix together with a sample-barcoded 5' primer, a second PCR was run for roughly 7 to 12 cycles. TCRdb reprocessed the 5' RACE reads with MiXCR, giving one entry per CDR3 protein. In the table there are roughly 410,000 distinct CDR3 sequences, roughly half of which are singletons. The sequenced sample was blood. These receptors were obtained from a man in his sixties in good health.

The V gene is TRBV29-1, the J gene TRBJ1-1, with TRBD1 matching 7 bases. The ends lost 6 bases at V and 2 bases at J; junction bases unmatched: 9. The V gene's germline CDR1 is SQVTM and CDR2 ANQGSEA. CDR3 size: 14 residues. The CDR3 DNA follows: TGCAGCGTGGCAGGGGACAGTGTCAACACTGAAGCTTTCTTT. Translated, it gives CSVAGDSVNTEAFF.

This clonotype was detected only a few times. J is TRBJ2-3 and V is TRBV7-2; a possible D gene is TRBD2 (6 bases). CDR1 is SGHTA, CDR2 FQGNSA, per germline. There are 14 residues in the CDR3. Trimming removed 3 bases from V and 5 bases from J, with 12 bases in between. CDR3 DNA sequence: TGTGCCAGCAGCTTGTACAGCGGGCAAGATACGCAGTATTTT. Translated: CASSLYSGQDTQYF.

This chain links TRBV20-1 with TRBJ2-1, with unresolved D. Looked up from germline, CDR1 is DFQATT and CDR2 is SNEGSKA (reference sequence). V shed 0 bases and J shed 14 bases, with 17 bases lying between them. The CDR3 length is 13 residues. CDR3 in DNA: TGCAGTGCTAGAGATAGAGTGATCCCAGGAGAGTTCTTC. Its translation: CSARDRVIPGEFF.

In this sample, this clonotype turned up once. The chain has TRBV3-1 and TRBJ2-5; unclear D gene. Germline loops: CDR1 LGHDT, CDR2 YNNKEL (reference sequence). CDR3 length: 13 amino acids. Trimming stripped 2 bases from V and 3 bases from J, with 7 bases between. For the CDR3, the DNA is TGTGCCAGCAGCCAAAACAGAAAAGAGACCCAGTACTTC. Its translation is CASSQNRKETQYF.

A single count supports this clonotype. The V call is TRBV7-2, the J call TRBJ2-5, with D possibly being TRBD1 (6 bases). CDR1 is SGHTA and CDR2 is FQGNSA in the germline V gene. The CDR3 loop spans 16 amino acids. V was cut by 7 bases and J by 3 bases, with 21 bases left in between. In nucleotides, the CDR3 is TGTGCCAGCAACTTGCCCCCGGGGACATCGGAAGAGACCCAGTACTTC. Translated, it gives CASNLPPGTSEETQYF.

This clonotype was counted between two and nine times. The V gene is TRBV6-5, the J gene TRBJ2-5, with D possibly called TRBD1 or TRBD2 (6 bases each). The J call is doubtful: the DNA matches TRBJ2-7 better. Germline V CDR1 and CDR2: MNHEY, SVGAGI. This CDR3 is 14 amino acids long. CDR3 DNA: TGTGCCAGCAGTGACTTGGGGGGCGGAGGCGAGCAGTACTTC. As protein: CASSDLGGGGEQYF.

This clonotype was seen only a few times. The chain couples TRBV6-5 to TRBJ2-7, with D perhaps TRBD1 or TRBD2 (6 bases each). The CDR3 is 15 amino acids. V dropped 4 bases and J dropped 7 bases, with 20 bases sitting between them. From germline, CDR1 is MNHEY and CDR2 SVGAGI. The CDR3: CASSSLGGSYNEQYF. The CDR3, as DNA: TGTGCCAGCAGTTCCTTGGGGGGCTCCTACAATGAGCAGTACTTC.

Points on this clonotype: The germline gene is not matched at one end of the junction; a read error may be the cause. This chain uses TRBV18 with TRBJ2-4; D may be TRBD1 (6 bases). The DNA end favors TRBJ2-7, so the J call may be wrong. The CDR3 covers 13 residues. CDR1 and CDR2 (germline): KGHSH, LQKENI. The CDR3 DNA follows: TGTGCCAGCGCACCAGGGGTGGTGAGCGAGCAGTACTTC. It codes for CASAPGVVSEQYF.

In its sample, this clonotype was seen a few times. CDR3 bases: TGCGCCAGCAGCCAAGAGGCCCGCCGAGGTGAGCAGTTCTTC. It yields the protein CASSQEARRGEQFF. V is TRBV4-3 and J is TRBJ2-1; D uncertain. V lost 0 bases to trimming and J lost 9 bases, with 12 bases between them. Germline CDR1 reads LGHNA; CDR2 reads YSLEER. The CDR3 length is 14 residues.

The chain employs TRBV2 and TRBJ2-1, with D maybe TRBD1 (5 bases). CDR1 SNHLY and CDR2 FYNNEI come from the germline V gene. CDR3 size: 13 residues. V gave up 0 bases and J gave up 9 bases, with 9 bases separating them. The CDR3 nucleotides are TGTGCCAGCAGTGAAGCTATCCAGGGTGAGCAGTTCTTC. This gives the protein CASSEAIQGEQFF.

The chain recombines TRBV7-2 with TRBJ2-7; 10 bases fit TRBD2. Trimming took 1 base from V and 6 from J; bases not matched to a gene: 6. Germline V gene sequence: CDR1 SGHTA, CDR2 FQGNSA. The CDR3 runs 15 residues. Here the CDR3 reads CASSLVSSGRGEQYF. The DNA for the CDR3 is TGTGCCAGCAGCTTAGTTTCTAGCGGGAGAGGCGAGCAGTACTTC.

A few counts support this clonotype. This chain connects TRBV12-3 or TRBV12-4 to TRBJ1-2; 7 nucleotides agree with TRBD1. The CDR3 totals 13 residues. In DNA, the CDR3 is TGTGTGGCCTCTCGGGACAGAAACTATGGCTACACCTTC. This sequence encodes CVASRDRNYGYTF.

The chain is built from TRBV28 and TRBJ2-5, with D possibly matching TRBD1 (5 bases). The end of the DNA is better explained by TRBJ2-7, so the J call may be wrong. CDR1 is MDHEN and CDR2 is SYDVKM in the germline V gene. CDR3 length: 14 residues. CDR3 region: CASTIRVHQGEQYF. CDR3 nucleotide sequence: TGTGCCAGCACAATACGGGTCCATCAGGGCGAGCAGTACTTC.

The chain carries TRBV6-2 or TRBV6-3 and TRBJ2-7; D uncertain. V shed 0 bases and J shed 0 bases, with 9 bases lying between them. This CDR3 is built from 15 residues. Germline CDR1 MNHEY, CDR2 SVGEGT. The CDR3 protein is CASSYSSLSSYEQYF. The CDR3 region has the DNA TGTGCCAGCAGTTACTCCAGTTTAAGCTCCTACGAGCAGTACTTC.

The CDR3 nucleotides read TGCAGCGTTGGAGGGCCAGTCGAGGAAGCGGGAGAAAAACTGTTTTTT. It codes for CSVGGPVEEAGEKLFF. The gene calls are TRBV29-1 and TRBJ1-4; D is unclear. The CDR3 length is 16 residues. The V end lost 4 bases, the J end lost 8 bases, and 23 bases lay between the germline ends. CDR1 is SQVTM, CDR2 ANQGSEA, per germline.

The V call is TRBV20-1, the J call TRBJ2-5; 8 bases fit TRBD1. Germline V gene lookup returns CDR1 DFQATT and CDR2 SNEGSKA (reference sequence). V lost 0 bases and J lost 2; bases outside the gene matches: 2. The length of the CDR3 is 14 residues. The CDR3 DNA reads TGCAGTGCTAGAGATGGACAGGGTCAAGAGACCCAGTACTTC. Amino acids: CSARDGQGQETQYF.

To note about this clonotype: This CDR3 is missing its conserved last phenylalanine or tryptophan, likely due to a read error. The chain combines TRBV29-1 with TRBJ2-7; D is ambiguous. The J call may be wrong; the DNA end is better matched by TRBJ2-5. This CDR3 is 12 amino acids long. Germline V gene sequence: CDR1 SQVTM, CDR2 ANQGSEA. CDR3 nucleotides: TGCAGCGTCGGAGACGGACGGAGGACCCAGTACTAC. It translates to CSVGDGRRTQYY.

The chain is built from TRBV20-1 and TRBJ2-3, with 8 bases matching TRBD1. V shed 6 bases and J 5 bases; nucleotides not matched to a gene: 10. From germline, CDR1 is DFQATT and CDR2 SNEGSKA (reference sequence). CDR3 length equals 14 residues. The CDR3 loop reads CSARQGPTGDTQYF. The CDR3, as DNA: TGCAGTGCACGACAGGGGCCGACGGGAGATACGCAGTATTTT.

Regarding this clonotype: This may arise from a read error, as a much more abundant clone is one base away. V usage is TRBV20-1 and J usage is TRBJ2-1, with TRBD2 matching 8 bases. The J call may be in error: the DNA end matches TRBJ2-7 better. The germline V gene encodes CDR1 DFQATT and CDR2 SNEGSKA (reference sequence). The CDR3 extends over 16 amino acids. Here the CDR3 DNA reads TGCAGTGCTTACGACGAGGGCGGGGGGCGACGGAATGAGCAGTACTTC. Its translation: CSAYDEGGGRRNEQYF.

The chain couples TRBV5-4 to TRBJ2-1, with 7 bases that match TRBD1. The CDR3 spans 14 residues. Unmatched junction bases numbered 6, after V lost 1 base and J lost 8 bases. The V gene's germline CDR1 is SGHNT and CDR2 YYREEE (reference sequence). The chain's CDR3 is CASSLIRQGDEQFF. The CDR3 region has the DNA TGTGCCAGCAGCTTGATCCGACAGGGAGATGAGCAGTTCTTC.

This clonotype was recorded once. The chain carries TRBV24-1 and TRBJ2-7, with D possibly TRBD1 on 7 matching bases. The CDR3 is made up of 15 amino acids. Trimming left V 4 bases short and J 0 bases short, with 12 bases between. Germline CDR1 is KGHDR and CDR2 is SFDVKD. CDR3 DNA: TGTGCCACCAGTGACCCGCGGGACAGCTCCTACGAGCAGTACTTC. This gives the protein CATSDPRDSSYEQYF.

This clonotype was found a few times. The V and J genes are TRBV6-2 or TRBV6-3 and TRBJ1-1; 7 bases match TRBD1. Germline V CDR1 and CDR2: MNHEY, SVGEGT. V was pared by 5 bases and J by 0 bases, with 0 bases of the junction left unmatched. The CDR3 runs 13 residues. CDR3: CASSDRVNTEAFF. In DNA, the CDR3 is TGTGCCAGCAGTGACAGGGTGAACACTGAAGCTTTCTTT.

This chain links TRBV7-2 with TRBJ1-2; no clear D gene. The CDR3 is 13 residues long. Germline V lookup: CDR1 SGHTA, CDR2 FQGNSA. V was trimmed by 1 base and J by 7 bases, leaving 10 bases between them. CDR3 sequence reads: CASSLVAASGYTF. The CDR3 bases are TGTGCCAGCAGCTTAGTGGCAGCTAGTGGCTACACCTTC.

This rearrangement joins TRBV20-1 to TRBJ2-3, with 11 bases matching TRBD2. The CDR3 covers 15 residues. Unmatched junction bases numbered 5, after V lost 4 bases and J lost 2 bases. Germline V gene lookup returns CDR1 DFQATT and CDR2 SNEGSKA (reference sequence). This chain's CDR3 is CSATGSGGATDTQYF. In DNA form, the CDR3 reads TGCAGTGCTACCGGTAGCGGGGGGGCCACAGATACGCAGTATTTT.

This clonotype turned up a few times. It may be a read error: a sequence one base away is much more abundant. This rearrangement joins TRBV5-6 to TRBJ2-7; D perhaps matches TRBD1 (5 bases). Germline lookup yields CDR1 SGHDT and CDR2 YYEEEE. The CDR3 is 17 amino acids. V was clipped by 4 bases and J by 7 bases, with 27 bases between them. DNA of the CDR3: TGTGCCAGCAGCCCTATCAATGTCGGGCCAAAGGGGAATGAGCAGTACTTC. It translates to CASSPINVGPKGNEQYF.

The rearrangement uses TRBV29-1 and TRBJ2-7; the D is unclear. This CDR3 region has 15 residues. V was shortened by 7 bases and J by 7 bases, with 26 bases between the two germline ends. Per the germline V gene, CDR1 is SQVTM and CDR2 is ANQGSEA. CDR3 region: CSATSWVPPSNEQYF. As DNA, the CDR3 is TGCAGCGCCACCAGTTGGGTACCCCCTTCCAATGAGCAGTACTTC.

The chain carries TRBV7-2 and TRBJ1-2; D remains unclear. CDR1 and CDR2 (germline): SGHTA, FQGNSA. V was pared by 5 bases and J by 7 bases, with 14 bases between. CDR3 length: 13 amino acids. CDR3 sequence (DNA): TGTGCCAGCAGCCAGGACTTTGGGAGTGGCTACACCTTC. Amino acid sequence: CASSQDFGSGYTF.